This TCR beta chain was obtained from a study of blood T cell repertoires in COVID-19. Overall study: Sources were T cells, B-cell-depleted T cells, or PBMCs; the material itself was cDNA or gDNA.

V was clipped by 1 base and J by 6 bases; unmatched bases: 13. Germline V CDR1 and CDR2: ENHRY, SYGVKD. The CDR3 runs 17 residues. The method was immunoSEQ multiplex PCR; TCRdb's version includes in-frame clones alone and lacks a portion of them. The sample yields some 490,000 clones, less than 90% seen once. This study enrolled people aged about 18 to 100 from roughly 24 US geographic areas. The study assigned cohorts using participant-reported clinical history. Recovered Cohort 3 donors showed two negative PCRs, clearance, or symptom resolution. This chain uses TRBV10-3 with TRBJ2-7; TRBD1 matches at 9 bases. Source material: PBMCs or T cells enriched from blood (not recorded which). The receptor was isolated from a woman in her fifties or sixties who had recovered from COVID-19. The CDR3 DNA reads as TGTGCCATCAGTGAGTATAAGATCGGACAGGGGTATGGCGAGCAGTACGTC. Its translation: CAISEYKIGQGYGEQYV.